What follows are 32 T cell receptor beta chains derived from one specimen sequenced in a study of T cell changes during pregnancy in multiple sclerosis. The repertoire was sequenced with immunoSEQ multiplex PCR; TCRdb's copy has only in-frame clones and lacks some. The profile shows under 60,000 clones, 92% of them singletons. The source was CD4+ T cells from peripheral blood mononuclear cells, collected after pregnancy. These TCRs come from a female donor with multiple sclerosis, enrolled in a pregnancy study.

This chain links TRBV15 with TRBJ2-3, with D perhaps matching TRBD2 (5 bases). V dropped 5 bases and J dropped 4 bases, with 16 bases sitting between them. Germline V CDR1 and CDR2: LNHNV, YYDKDF (reference sequence). This CDR3 contains 15 residues. CDR3 sequence: CATSLTNPGSDTQYF. In DNA, the CDR3 is TGTGCCACCAGCTTGACTAACCCCGGGTCAGATACGCAGTATTTT.

This clone was recorded a few times. The chain joins TRBV5-1 to TRBJ1-2; 10 bases agree with TRBD1. Germline CDR1 reads SGHRS; CDR2 reads YFSETQ. Trimming removed 0 bases from V and 9 bases from J; junction bases left unmatched: 5. This CDR3 is 14 amino acids long. Here the CDR3 DNA reads TGCGCCAGCAGCTTGGGGGACAGGGGATCGAGCTACACCTTC. It specifies CASSLGDRGSSYTF.

The V gene is TRBV20-1, the J gene TRBJ2-7; D perhaps matches TRBD1 (7 bases). CDR3 length: 10 amino acids. The germline V gene encodes CDR1 DFQATT and CDR2 SNEGSKA (reference sequence). Trimming removed 6 bases from V and 7 bases from J, with 10 bases in between. The CDR3, as DNA: TGCAGTGCCAGGGGGAGGGAGCAGTACTTC. Protein sequence: CSARGREQYF.

This chain links TRBV9 with TRBJ2-1, with a weak D call TRBD2 (5 bases). The V gene's germline CDR1 is SGDLS and CDR2 YYNGEE. Trimming left V 4 bases short and J 1 base short, with 18 bases between. The CDR3 runs 17 residues. CDR3 DNA: TGTGCCAGCAGCCCTCGGGAAGTAGCAGGTTCCTACAATGAGCAGTTCTTC. This translates into CASSPREVAGSYNEQFF.

The CDR3 reads CASSLGARGLAGVNEQFF. CDR3 in DNA: TGTGCCAGCAGCTTAGGGGCCCGGGGACTAGCGGGAGTCAATGAGCAGTTCTTC. V is TRBV7-3 and J is TRBJ2-1, with 14 bases identical to TRBD2. Germline V lookup: CDR1 SGHTA, CDR2 FQGTGA. The CDR3 runs to 18 residues. V gave up 2 bases and J gave up 6 bases; unmatched junction bases: 9. Full variable domain (rest looked up from reference TRBV7-3 and TRBJ2-1): GAGVSQTPSNKVTEKGKYVELRCDPISGHTALYWYRQSLGQGPEFLIYFQGTGAADDSGLPNDRFFAVRPEGSVSTLKIQRTERGDSAVYLCASSLGARGLAGVNEQFFGPGTRLTVL.

In regard to this clone: The junction differs from germline at one of its ends, possibly a read error. The rearrangement links TRBV6-1 to TRBJ2-4; 7 positions match TRBD2. The CDR3 contains 15 residues. CDR1 and CDR2 (germline): MNHNS, SASEGT. CDR3 in amino acids: CASSEDGRARNIQYF. DNA for the CDR3: TGTGCCAGCAGTGAAGATGGGAGGGCCAGAAACATTCAGTACTTC.

J is TRBJ1-1 and V is TRBV7-9; D ambiguous. The CDR3 covers 14 residues. Trimming took 0 bases from V and 1 from J, leaving 6 bases between them. Germline CDR1 and CDR2: SEHNR and FQNEAQ (reference sequence). CDR3 coding DNA: TGTGCCAGCAGCTTAGCCAACAAGAACACTGAAGCTTTCTTT. This encodes CASSLANKNTEAFF.

This clone has a single count. The V call is TRBV28, the J call TRBJ1-2; TRBD1 matches 10 bases. The germline V gene encodes CDR1 MDHEN and CDR2 SYDVKM. J gave up 8 bases and V 6 bases, and 6 bases lay outside the gene matches. This CDR3 has 13 amino acids. As DNA, the CDR3 is TGTGCCAGCAGCACGGGACAGGGGTTCGGCTACACCTTC. Its translation: CASSTGQGFGYTF.

Comments on this clone: The same CDR3 is also encoded by other DNA sequences in this sample. The J gene is TRBJ2-3, the V gene TRBV7-2; D unresolved. Trimming left V 0 bases short and J 4 bases short, with 5 bases between. This CDR3 contains 13 residues. CDR1 is SGHTA and CDR2 is FQGNSA in the germline V gene. The CDR3 here is CASSLAGADTQYF. The CDR3 DNA sequence: TGTGCCAGCAGCTTAGCCGGAGCAGATACGCAGTATTTT.

The chain carries TRBV11-2 and TRBJ2-7; 13 bases map to TRBD2. With 5 bases clipped from V and 7 bases from J, the junction kept 11 bases outside the gene matches. The CDR3 has 16 residues. From germline, CDR1 is SGHAT and CDR2 FQNNGV. The CDR3 here is CASSPGGLAGTEEQYF. The DNA of the CDR3 is TGTGCCAGCAGCCCTGGGGGACTAGCGGGAACGGAGGAGCAGTACTTC.

The chain links TRBV6-5 to TRBJ1-2; a weak D match, TRBD1 (6 bases). The germline gives CDR1 MNHEY, CDR2 SVGAGI. Trimming cost V 5 bases and J 2 bases, with 9 bases left between them. The CDR3 has 13 residues. This chain's CDR3 is CASSPTGNYGYTF. The DNA of the CDR3 is TGTGCCAGCAGTCCAACAGGGAACTATGGCTACACCTTC.

The chain employs TRBV5-1 and TRBJ1-2; perhaps TRBD1 as D (5 bases). V gave up 2 bases and J gave up 0 bases, with 8 bases separating them. The CDR3 has 14 amino acids. The germline gives CDR1 SGHRS, CDR2 YFSETQ. CDR3 nucleotides: TGCGCCAGCAGCTTCGACAGATCTAACTATGGCTACACCTTC. It is translated as CASSFDRSNYGYTF.

This sequence joins TRBV10-2 and TRBJ2-1; D gene uncertain. Trimming took off 0 bases at V and 9 bases at J, with 6 bases between the two ends. Looked up from germline, CDR1 is WSHSY and CDR2 is SAAADI. This CDR3 region has 12 residues. The CDR3 loop reads CASSESEREQFF. The CDR3, as DNA: TGCGCCAGCAGTGAGTCCGAGCGTGAGCAGTTCTTC.

The J gene is TRBJ1-2, the V gene TRBV7-9; perhaps TRBD1 as D (5 bases). Deletions cut 3 bases from V and 1 base from J, with 12 bases between. CDR1 is SEHNR, CDR2 FQNEAQ, per germline (reference sequence). There are 15 residues in the CDR3. In DNA form, the CDR3 reads TGTGCCAGCAGCTTTTCAGGGCAGGGTAACTATGGCTACACCTTC. It codes for CASSFSGQGNYGYTF.

This chain uses TRBV7-2 with TRBJ2-7; 7 bases match TRBD1. This CDR3 is 15 amino acids long. V was clipped by 4 bases and J by 4 bases; unmatched bases: 10. Germline CDR1 and CDR2: SGHTA and FQGNSA. CDR3 nucleotides: TGTGCCAGCAGCTCGTTCGGGGACAGAGCGTACGAGCAGTACTTC. Translated: CASSSFGDRAYEQYF.

The chain combines TRBV5-5 with TRBJ1-2; D may be TRBD1 (6 bases). The V gene's germline CDR1 is SGHKS and CDR2 YYEKEE (reference sequence). The CDR3 spans 15 residues. Trimming shortened V by 3 bases and J by 2 bases, and 14 bases separated the two germline ends. The CDR3, as DNA: TGTGCCAGCAGCTCCCCGGGACAACTCAACTATGGCTACACCTTC. It is translated as CASSSPGQLNYGYTF.

This chain uses TRBV10-3 with TRBJ1-5; D possibly corresponds to TRBD1 (6 bases). The CDR3 spans 14 residues. Looked up from germline, CDR1 is ENHRY and CDR2 is SYGVKD. V was clipped by 2 bases and J by 1 base, with 6 bases between them. The CDR3 is CAISEQGSNQPQHF. In DNA form, the CDR3 reads TGTGCCATCAGTGAGCAGGGGAGCAATCAGCCCCAGCATTTT.

This clone appeared once. This sequence joins TRBV7-2 and TRBJ2-2; possibly TRBD2 for D (7 bases). The V end was cut by 4 bases, the J end by 5 bases, with 20 bases between. This CDR3 has 17 amino acids. Germline values: CDR1 SGHTA, CDR2 FQGNSA. This CDR3 is CASSSEGGRAGTGELFF. The CDR3 bases are TGTGCCAGCAGCTCAGAGGGGGGGAGGGCCGGAACCGGGGAGCTGTTTTTT.

This clone was seen a single time. The rearrangement links TRBV5-1 to TRBJ2-7; a possible D gene is TRBD1 (6 bases). This CDR3 has 15 amino acids. The V and J ends lost 0 bases and 3 bases respectively, with 13 bases between them. Germline V gives CDR1 SGHRS, CDR2 YFSETQ. The CDR3 reads CASSLVQGSLYEQYF. Written as DNA, the CDR3 is TGCGCCAGCAGCTTGGTCCAGGGGAGCCTCTACGAGCAGTACTTC.

The chain carries TRBV19 and TRBJ2-4; the match to TRBD2 covers 12 bases. The V gene end was trimmed by 4 bases and the J gene end by 8 bases; junction bases not matched to a gene: 6. CDR1 is LNHDA and CDR2 is SQIVND in the germline V gene (reference sequence). This CDR3 spans 15 amino acids. DNA for the CDR3: TGTGCCAGTAGTACTAGCGGGAGGGCGTCATACATTCAGTACTTC. Its translation is CASSTSGRASYIQYF.

This chain uses TRBV7-2 with TRBJ2-7; D remains unclear. The CDR3 is 12 residues long. Germline V gene sequence: CDR1 SGHTA, CDR2 FQGNSA. V was shortened by 4 bases and J by 5 bases, with 9 bases between the two germline ends. The CDR3 DNA reads as TGTGCCAGCAGCTACCTCTACGACGAGCAGTACTTC. Protein sequence: CASSYLYDEQYF.

The V and J genes are TRBV27 and TRBJ2-3, with TRBD2 matching over 8 bases. Unmatched junction bases numbered 14, after V lost 4 bases and J lost 5 bases. Germline CDR1 is MNHEY and CDR2 is SMNVEV (reference sequence). The CDR3 contains 17 residues. The CDR3 loop is CASSSKGWVAGRDTQYF. CDR3 coding DNA: TGTGCCAGCAGTTCCAAAGGGTGGGTAGCGGGGCGAGATACGCAGTATTTT.

J is TRBJ2-7 and V is TRBV2; TRBD2 matches 7 bases. The germline V gene has CDR1 SNHLY and CDR2 FYNNEI. The CDR3 is made up of 14 amino acids. Trimming at V came to 6 bases and at J to 4 bases, leaving 9 bases not matched to a gene. The CDR3 protein is CASRISGTSYEQYF. The DNA of the CDR3 is TGTGCCAGCAGGATAAGCGGGACCTCTTACGAGCAGTACTTC.

V usage is TRBV29-1 and J usage is TRBJ2-3; D might be TRBD1 (5 bases). Germline values: CDR1 SQVTM, CDR2 ANQGSEA. The CDR3 totals 17 residues. With 4 bases removed from V and 0 bases from J, the gap between germline ends came to 20 bases. Here the CDR3 DNA reads TGCAGCGTTGGAAGGGGCGAGGTTCTACTTAGCACAGATACGCAGTATTTT. Translated: CSVGRGEVLLSTDTQYF.

This chain joins TRBV7-2 and TRBJ2-1; 8 nucleotides agree with TRBD2. Looked up from germline, CDR1 is SGHTA and CDR2 is FQGNSA. Unmatched junction bases numbered 9, after V lost 6 bases and J lost 2 bases. The CDR3 consists of 16 residues. The CDR3 here is CASRSSGRGAYNEQFF. The CDR3 region has the DNA TGTGCCAGCAGATCCAGCGGGAGAGGTGCCTACAATGAGCAGTTCTTC.

V usage is TRBV19 and J usage is TRBJ2-1; 9 positions agree with TRBD2. The germline V gene encodes CDR1 LNHDA and CDR2 SQIVND (reference sequence). CDR3 length equals 17 residues. V lost 9 bases to trimming and J lost 4 bases; unmatched junction nucleotides: 16. The CDR3 nucleotides are TGTGCCAGCCTTGGGGAGGTAGCGGGAGAGACATACAATGAGCAGTTCTTC. This encodes CASLGEVAGETYNEQFF.

This chain uses TRBV28 with TRBJ2-3; 9 bases match TRBD2. With V trimmed by 6 bases and J by 0 bases, 4 bases remained unmatched. The CDR3 length is 15 residues. Germline CDR1 MDHEN, CDR2 SYDVKM. As DNA, the CDR3 is TGTGCCAGCAGCCAAACTAGCGGGAGCACAGATACGCAGTATTTT. It encodes CASSQTSGSTDTQYF.

The J gene is TRBJ1-2, the V gene TRBV4-1; D unresolved. This CDR3 spans 16 amino acids. CDR1 is MGHRA and CDR2 is YSYEKL in the germline V gene. Trimming pared 0 bases from V and 1 base from J, leaving 12 bases between. CDR3 nucleotide sequence: TGCGCCAGCAGCCAAGATATGGCAGAAAATAACTATGGCTACACCTTC. Protein sequence: CASSQDMAENNYGYTF.

This clone was found a few times. V usage is TRBV20-1 and J usage is TRBJ2-1; the D is unclear. Between the trimmed V and J ends, which lost 3 bases and 9 bases, there was a span of 9 bases. The CDR3 length is 11 residues. Germline V gives CDR1 DFQATT, CDR2 SNEGSKA (reference sequence). This CDR3 reads CSASQVGEQFF. Written as DNA, the CDR3 is TGCAGTGCTAGCCAGGTTGGTGAGCAGTTCTTC.

This clone has just a few counts. Other nucleotide sequences in the sample specify the same CDR3. The chain employs TRBV2 and TRBJ2-3; TRBD1 agrees at 11 bases. The CDR3 runs 14 residues. The germline CDR1 and CDR2 sequences are SNHLY and FYNNEI. V shed 10 bases and J 4 bases; nucleotides not matched to a gene: 7. The CDR3 protein is CAISRTGGADTQYF. In nucleotides, the CDR3 is TGTGCCATCTCGAGGACAGGGGGCGCAGATACGCAGTATTTT.

J is TRBJ1-3 and V is TRBV28; 7 bases match TRBD1. Germline loops: CDR1 MDHEN, CDR2 SYDVKM. Unmatched junction bases numbered 8, after V lost 5 bases and J lost 4 bases. The CDR3 consists of 15 residues. CDR3 bases: TGTGCCAGCAGTCGAATGACAGGGTCCGGAAACACCATATATTTT. Encoded protein: CASSRMTGSGNTIYF.

The chain is built from TRBV7-2 and TRBJ2-6; tentatively, D is TRBD1 (6 bases). Deletions cut 4 bases from V and 1 base from J, with 14 bases between. This CDR3 comprises 17 residues. Germline assignment: CDR1 SGHTA and CDR2 FQGNSA. This CDR3 is CASSSTGFESGANVLTF. The CDR3 DNA sequence: TGTGCCAGCAGCTCGACAGGTTTCGAATCTGGGGCCAACGTCCTGACTTTC.